This T cell receptor beta chain comes out of a study of T cell repertoires in cytomegalovirus infection. Overall study: A matching HLA type, together with CMV infection, was signaled by public TCR beta signatures.

Details on this clonotype: What it recognizes is unknown.

Study-wide results and limits: CMV-specific TCR beta clonotypes restricted by HLA-C were the ones dominating the ex vivo response. CMV carriers having the relevant HLA were flagged by cumulative public TCR beta family frequency.

The germline V gene encodes CDR1 SQVTM and CDR2 ANQGSEA. Germline trimming cut 2 bases from V and 2 bases from J; bases unmatched to any gene: 3. CDR3 length: 14 amino acids. MiXCR, applied by TCRdb to the reads, yields one record per CDR3 protein. The repertoire holds more than 400,000 distinct CDR3 sequences, with more than 20% as singletons. This chain uses TRBV29-1 with TRBJ1-5; 7 nucleotides match TRBD1. The receptor was derived from a human donor in good health (CMV status not recorded). Some clones in this sample may be carry-over from other donors' samples. Sequencing used PBMCs. The chain's CDR3 is CSVELTGGNQPQHF. The CDR3, as DNA: TGCAGCGTTGAACTCACAGGGGGCAATCAGCCCCAGCATTTT.